This T cell receptor beta chain was captured in a study of cytomegalovirus exposure and HLA in healthy donors (TCRdb year 2017). A note on the overall study: An earlier analysis of roughly 500 of the donors reported 250 to 300 Gb of sequence data and 117 million unique TCR beta sequences from around 200 million T cells. An early release that covered fewer than 800 HLA-typed donors contained approximately 300 gigabases of sequencing data and around 80 million unique TCR sequences. Among the roughly 400 genotyped donors, around 81% belonged to the genetic ancestry cluster associated with self-reported Caucasian donors. The aim of the study was to test whether cataloging public T cell receptors could identify signatures of past pathogen exposure. The study used immunosequencing to profile the T cell repertoires of more than 650 subjects and linked those repertoires to cytomegalovirus serostatus. Besides the first cohort of about 730 subjects, a separate validation cohort made up of 120 different subjects was used. The study combined high-throughput TCR immunosequencing, statistical association of individual TCRs with disease status, and machine learning to predict cytomegalovirus infection status. A later analysis re-examined previously published TCR beta repertoires from more than 600 donors and added high-resolution HLA genotyping to investigate patterns of TCR occurrence. The later analysis used no new phenotypic data to find candidate immune exposures, relying instead on TCR beta sequences and their occurrence across donors. An earlier analysis of more than 450 of the donors used high-throughput TCR beta sequencing to judge whether each TCR beta V gene segment behaved as functional or pseudogenic. Donor age, sex, ethnicity and CMV serostatus were compiled together with the repertoire data. A later genetic analysis took genome-wide SNP genotypes for about 55% of the roughly 700 donors and used that subset as a discovery cohort. All discovery cohort repertoires had been generated using a single sequencing platform. Both class I and class II loci were covered by HLA typing, at four-digit resolution. Typing coverage varied by locus: roughly 620-640 donors for A, B, C, DRB1 and DQB1; roughly 510 for DQA1; some 610 for DPA1; fewer than 480 for DPB1. Four to six DR-DQ haplotypes were handled as single units for association and clustering because linkage in the cohort was strong. On average, 235,054 unique TCR beta nucleotide sequences were sequenced per donor among fewer than 500 genotyped donors of the cohort, with 15% to 20% of those sequences being non-productive. General conclusions and limits of the study: In this cohort, only TCR beta chains were sequenced, and detectable features were limited by the absence of alpha or paired-chain data. Correlated functional status among segregating V segments might reflect linkage disequilibrium, but an unknown experimental factor could not be ruled out. Because counts were too low, some 17 rarely observed V segments, including chromosome 9 orphons, were excluded from the earlier analysis of under 650 of the donors. The study listed 150 to 200 TCR beta chains as associated with cytomegalovirus. It was suggested by the authors that the approach could potentially be generalized to other disease states and immunological phenotypes. The classifier was reported to diagnose cytomegalovirus status with high specificity and sensitivity in both the original cohort and the validation cohort. In vitro tests confirmed that a few of the cytomegalovirus-associated TCR beta chains recognize cytomegalovirus antigens. Across donors, most TCR sequences were observed very rarely, whereas some public TCRs were present in many individuals. Compared with the 666-donor mean, donors in an Asian-associated ancestry cluster had fewer N-insertions in productive TCRs, according to a later genetic analysis. A later analysis found that HLA-associated TCR beta chains were more clonally expanded and had lower generation probabilities than equally common non-associated chains. When HLA alleles, especially DR and DQ, strongly co-occurred, TCR associations were difficult to assign to individual alleles. A further reported finding was that TCR beta sequences accurately predicted the HLA-A and HLA-B alleles for most subjects in the first cohort. According to a later analysis, parvovirus B19, influenza, CMV and Epstein-Barr virus appeared linked to several top co-occurrence clusters. In a later genetic analysis, a missense DCLRE1C variant was associated with V-gene and J-gene trimming of TCR beta chains, and the association was replicated in an independent cohort. At a false discovery rate of 0.05, a later analysis linked under 20,000 TCR beta sequences to specific HLA alleles. In an earlier analysis of some 540 of the donors, most TCR beta V segments appeared in productive rearrangements about 87% or about 30% of the time, broadly matching IMGT annotations. The only immune exposure information available for the cohort was CMV serostatus. A later analysis found that most CMV-associated TCR beta chains appeared HLA-restricted, with HLA associations seemingly driven largely by CMV exposure. A group of highly shared sequence variants was considered likely to be a technical artifact of the sequencing pipeline. Because HLA typing was missing for some donors at each locus, association tests included only the typed subset. The presence/absence analyses assumed that sequencing depth was roughly uniform across donors, and that assumption may not be true. In a later analysis, TCR association rates were found to vary across HLA loci, with the most associated TCRs seen for DRB1 alleles and the fewest for HLA-C alleles.

Library preparation was by the immunoSEQ multiplex PCR assay. For the multiplex PCR, a mixture combining 60 forward primers for TCR Vbeta segments and 13 reverse primers for TCR Jbeta segments was used. The CDR3 region of rearranged TCR beta genes was amplified from genomic DNA by a multiplex PCR assay. The amplified TCR beta libraries were sequenced on the Illumina HiSeq System as 87-base-pair reads. Under the source paper's analysis protocol: A later analysis tallied around 87 million unique TCR beta chains across the 666 repertoires, and around 10 million of those chains were shared by two or more donors. Raw reads were error-corrected and collapsed into unique sequences by a nearest-neighbor algorithm in which closely related sequences were merged to remove PCR and sequencing errors. Alignment of CDR3 sequences to IMGT reference sequences was used to assign V, D and J gene segments. For a sequence to be retained, at least a six-nucleotide match to both a V gene segment and a J gene segment was required. Rearrangements were called productive when the CDR3 lacked stop codons and stayed in frame with V and J; all others were non-productive. Following IMGT convention, CDR3 was defined as the stretch from the second conserved V-encoded cysteine to the conserved J-encoded phenylalanine. The earlier analysis of fewer than 750 of the donors excluded sequences that lacked an unambiguous match to a single V gene segment. An earlier analysis of 587 of the donors called V segments functional above 56.7% productive rearrangements and segregating when the between-donor standard deviation exceeded 5%. To diagnose cytomegalovirus status from the catalog of TCR beta chain sequences, a statistical classification framework was built. A later analysis assigned V and J genes by comparing TCR nucleotide sequences with IMGT/GENE-DB human TR gene sequences. Using the TCRdist pipeline, a later analysis assigned CDR3 sequences along with most-parsimonious VDJ recombination scenarios. In a later analysis, each TCR beta chain was defined by its CDR3 amino acid sequence together with its V-gene family, and reads without a unique V-gene family were excluded. In a later analysis, 450 to 600 highly shared, low-generation-probability nucleotide sequences were removed to address suspected cross-contamination and a sequencing artifact. A later analysis calculated a clonal expansion index for each public chain from normalized within-repertoire ranks of inferred template counts. In a later analysis, generation probabilities were computed using a VDJ recombination model fitted to out-of-frame rearrangements, and the results were checked against IGoR. In a later analysis, hypergeometric tests were used to score TCR-TCR, TCR-HLA and TCR-CMV co-occurrence, with a repertoire-size bias correction applied to TCR pairs. To estimate false discovery rates, a later analysis permuted the HLA or CMV assignments 20 times. In a later analysis, co-occurring TCRs were grouped using DBSCAN, and TCRdist sequence similarity was added for clustering within HLA-allele-positive subsets. For co-occurrence clustering, repertoires with fewer than 30,000 or more than 120,000 public chains were excluded, along with several repertoires with anomalous nucleotide sharing. The source is immuneACCESS, and TCRdb retained only in-frame sequences with V and J called. Part of the clones is not carried over; for the studies checked, unresolved V genes explain less than half of this, and the remainder is unexplained. D and trimming come from the DNA, and the V and J calls and clone size come from that table. This sample's table has entries for 130,000 to 150,000 clones. The leading ten clones occupy roughly 2.6% of the sample.

Of note for this clone: Its antigen specificity is not known.

The cohort was made up of roughly 670 healthy bone marrow donors. Cohort members were all nominally healthy when sampled, although unrecorded immune exposures were likely present. The donor was CMV seronegative and was included in the group of 352 seronegative cohort members. A peripheral blood sample was collected from each donor, and TCR beta sequencing was performed on peripheral blood mononuclear cells. The Qiagen DNeasy Blood Extraction Kit was used to extract genomic DNA from the blood cell samples. Sequencing used PBMCs. The source is a man aged 40-50 years in good health and CMV-seronegative.

The nucleotide sequence reads TGTGCCAGCAGTCCGTATAGCAATCAGCCCCAGCATTTT. This is translated as CASSPYSNQPQHF. This chain is built from TRBV27 and TRBJ1-5; no D segment can be confidently identified. The junction carries 5 bases between V and J, which are trimmed by 5 bases and 0 bases respectively. The CDR3 runs 13 amino acids, cysteine and phenylalanine included. Of the read, only the CDR3 DNA is kept; its 39 bases are in frame from base 1. The germline V gene (reference sequence) gives CDR1 as MNHEY and CDR2 as SMNVEV.